Following are 7 T cell receptor beta chains from one sample sequenced in a study of T-cell reconstitution after alpha-beta-depleted transplantation in children. Researchers prepared the TCRbeta library using unique molecular identifiers, the study reports. TCRdb reprocessed the PCR reads with MiXCR, giving one entry per CDR3 protein. The sample records 350,000 to 500,000 distinct CDR3 sequences, 43% being singletons. The starting material was PBMCs, obtained before TCRalphabeta/CD19-depleted stem cell transplant. These receptors were obtained from a girl aged 2 to 9 with aplastic anemia, due to receive a stem cell transplant.

The chain joins TRBV20-1 to TRBJ1-2, with D tentatively TRBD1 (6 bases). From germline, CDR1 is DFQATT and CDR2 SNEGSKA (reference sequence). V was shortened by 3 bases and J by 0 bases, with 14 bases between the two germline ends. The CDR3 consists of 15 residues. The CDR3 DNA reads TGCAGTGCTAGGGACAGTCTACTGACTAACTATGGCTACACCTTC. This codes for CSARDSLLTNYGYTF.

The chain joins TRBV5-1 to TRBJ2-1, with 8 bases identical to TRBD1. Losses at the gene ends were 5 bases for V and 3 bases for J; bases not matched to a gene: 10. This CDR3 has 16 residues. CDR1 is SGHRS and CDR2 is YFSETQ in the germline V gene. CDR3 sequence: CASSSSGTGYYNEQFF. The CDR3 nucleotides read TGCGCCAGCAGTTCTTCCGGGACAGGTTACTACAATGAGCAGTTCTTC.

In its sample, this clonotype was seen once. The chain links TRBV6-1 to TRBJ2-4; 7 nucleotides match TRBD1. Germline trimming cut 7 bases from V and 0 bases from J; bases unmatched to any gene: 9. Germline V gene lookup returns CDR1 MNHNS and CDR2 SASEGT. The CDR3 runs to 16 residues. The DNA for the CDR3 is TGTGCCAGCAATCTTGACAGGGTCCTAGCCAAAAACATTCAGTACTTC. It encodes CASNLDRVLAKNIQYF.

The sample holds a few counts of this clonotype. This chain uses TRBV2 with TRBJ2-7, with 9 bases fitting TRBD1. V lost 5 bases, J lost 1 base, and 6 bases stayed unmatched. The length of the CDR3 is 15 residues. Germline V gene lookup returns CDR1 SNHLY and CDR2 FYNNEI. The CDR3 DNA reads as TGTGCCAGCAGTCCCGACAGGGGGGAGTCCTACGAGCAGTACTTC. Amino acid sequence: CASSPDRGESYEQYF.

This rearrangement joins TRBV7-6 to TRBJ2-1, with no clear D. This CDR3 region has 15 residues. From germline, CDR1 is SGHVS and CDR2 FNYEAQ. The germline V and J ends were trimmed by 1 base and 0 bases, with 7 bases remaining between them. The CDR3 bases are TGTGCCAGCAGCTTAGAGGCCAGCTCCTACAATGAGCAGTTCTTC. This gives the protein CASSLEASSYNEQFF.

The chain recombines TRBV12-3 or TRBV12-4 with TRBJ1-2; D uncertain. The CDR3 is made up of 12 amino acids. V dropped 3 bases and J dropped 2 bases, with 4 bases sitting between them. The CDR3 loop reads CASSFGNYGYTF. The CDR3 bases are TGTGCCAGCAGTTTTGGAAACTATGGCTACACCTTC.

The chain combines TRBV20-1 with TRBJ2-1, with 12 nucleotides matching TRBD2. This CDR3 is 15 amino acids long. Germline CDR1 reads DFQATT; CDR2 reads SNEGSKA (reference sequence). Losses at the gene ends were 5 bases for V and 6 bases for J; bases not matched to a gene: 8. CDR3 DNA sequence: TGCAGTGCTGGACCCCGACTAGCGGGAGTCAATGAGCAGTTCTTC. Its protein product is CSAGPRLAGVNEQFF.